These 12 T cell receptor beta chains originate from one sample sequenced in a study of beta chain features in type 1 diabetes. Expressed TCRB transcripts were sequenced because the entire RNA isolate underwent reverse transcription. Here immunoSEQ multiplex PCR was the method, and the copy in TCRdb shows in-frame clones only, minus some. The sample yields 500,000 to 850,000 clones, over 12% seen once. Study-wide findings and caveats: In every one of the four CD4+ subsets, TCRB CDR3s were moderately but significantly shorter in Type 1 diabetes patients.

These receptors are not linked to any known antigen. Sequenced sample: naive CD4+ T cells from blood. Receptor source: a man aged 18-30 years with type 1 diabetes.

The rearrangement links TRBV5-8 to TRBJ1-2, with 7 bases that match TRBD1. V lost 4 bases to trimming and J lost 8 bases; unmatched junction nucleotides: 8. The CDR3 is 13 residues long. Germline-derived CDR1 and CDR2 are SGHTS and YDEGEE. The CDR3 coding sequence is TGTGCCAGCAGCGCCGCAGGGGGAAGGGGCTACACCTTC. The encoded protein is CASSAAGGRGYTF.

The chain has TRBV29-1 and TRBJ2-1; TRBD2 aligns across 8 bases. The CDR3 has 13 residues. V trimming: 7 bases; J trimming: 9 bases; junction bases outside the gene matches: 11. Germline CDR1 SQVTM, CDR2 ANQGSEA. CDR3 nucleotides: TGCAGCGGCGGGACTAGGTTAACATTTGAGCAGTTCTTC. Protein: CSGGTRLTFEQFF.

V usage is TRBV6-5 and J usage is TRBJ2-7, with 9 bases matching TRBD1. The CDR3 contains 14 residues. Germline trimming cut 9 bases from V and 0 bases from J; bases unmatched to any gene: 6. The germline V gene encodes CDR1 MNHEY and CDR2 SVGAGI. DNA for the CDR3: TGTGCCAGTTCATTGGACAGGGGCTCCTACGAGCAGTACTTC. Encoded protein: CASSLDRGSYEQYF.

Turning to this clone: Compared with germline, one end of the junction differs, possibly owing to a read error. This chain links TRBV2 with TRBJ2-7; 7 nucleotides line up with TRBD1. The CDR3 runs 16 residues. Germline V lookup: CDR1 SNHLY, CDR2 FYNNEI. CDR3 sequence: CASTERTGRGTYEQYF. The CDR3, as DNA: TGTGCCAGCACTGAAAGGACAGGACGGGGCACCTACGAGCAGTACTTC.

This clone has more than one count but fewer than ten. This chain connects TRBV12-5 to TRBJ2-1; D is ambiguous. The V end lost 1 base, the J end lost 1 base, and 5 bases lay between the germline ends. Germline V CDR1 and CDR2: LGHNT, FRNRAP. This CDR3 contains 14 residues. The CDR3 is CASGLGWSYNEQFF. CDR3 nucleotides: TGTGCTAGTGGTTTGGGTTGGTCCTACAATGAGCAGTTCTTC.

This clone was observed a few times. The V and J genes are TRBV4-2 and TRBJ2-7; D call uncertain. V was pared by 0 bases and J by 5 bases, with 20 bases between. CDR3 length equals 17 residues. The germline CDR1 and CDR2 sequences are LGHNA and YNFKEQ. The CDR3: CASSQDSLTPDGNEQYF. The CDR3 nucleotides read TGTGCCAGCAGCCAAGATAGCCTGACCCCTGATGGGAACGAGCAGTACTTC.

The rearrangement uses TRBV7-9 and TRBJ1-6; D unclear. Deletions cut 4 bases from V and 5 bases from J, with 6 bases between. The CDR3 runs 13 residues. The germline CDR1 and CDR2 sequences are SEHNR and FQNEAQ (reference sequence). DNA for the CDR3: TGTGCCAGCAGCTCTAGGGATAATTCACCCCTCCACTTT. It specifies CASSSRDNSPLHF.

This clone was counted between two and nine times. The chain links TRBV7-2 to TRBJ1-4; 10 bases are shared with TRBD1. With V trimmed by 5 bases and J by 6 bases, 3 bases remained unmatched. CDR3 length: 14 residues. Germline V gene lookup returns CDR1 SGHTA and CDR2 FQGNSA. CDR3: CASSQDRGDEKLFF. The DNA of the CDR3 is TGTGCCAGCAGCCAGGACAGGGGGGATGAAAAACTGTTTTTT. Supplemented by reference TRBV7-2 and TRBJ1-4, the full variable domain reads GAGVSQSPSNKVTEKGKDVELRCDPISGHTALYWYRQSLGQGLEFLIYFQGNSAPDKSGLPSDRFSAERTGGSVSTLTIQRTQQEDSAVYLCASSQDRGDEKLFFGSGTQLSVL.

About this clone itself: The identical CDR3 is also encoded by other nucleotide sequences in the sample. This rearrangement joins TRBV7-2 to TRBJ2-5; 8 nucleotides agree with TRBD2. The V segment lost 3 bases and the J segment 4 bases; nucleotides outside the gene matches: 1. Germline V gives CDR1 SGHTA, CDR2 FQGNSA. CDR3 length: 13 amino acids. The CDR3 sequence is CASSFTSGETQYF. CDR3 sequence (DNA): TGTGCCAGCAGCTTTACTAGCGGAGAGACCCAGTACTTC. Full variable domain (missing parts from reference TRBV7-2 and TRBJ2-5): GAGVSQSPSNKVTEKGKDVELRCDPISGHTALYWYRQSLGQGLEFLIYFQGNSAPDKSGLPSDRFSAERTGGSVSTLTIQRTQQEDSAVYLCASSFTSGETQYFGPGTRLLVL.

This clone was counted between two and nine times. The chain links TRBV5-4 to TRBJ2-5; the match to TRBD2 covers 7 bases. V shed 4 bases and J 2 bases; nucleotides not matched to a gene: 5. Germline V gene data show CDR1 as SGHNT and CDR2 as YYREEE (reference sequence). CDR3 length equals 14 residues. The CDR3 loop is CASSPGLTQETQYF. The CDR3 DNA reads as TGTGCCAGCAGCCCGGGACTAACGCAAGAGACCCAGTACTTC.

The CDR3: CASSFPPGTQYF. CDR3 sequence (DNA): TGTGCCAGCAGTTTCCCCCCGGGTACGCAGTATTTT. This sequence joins TRBV28 and TRBJ2-3, with D hard to call. The V and J ends lost 3 bases and 8 bases respectively, with 9 bases between them. The CDR3 totals 12 residues. The germline V gene has CDR1 MDHEN and CDR2 SYDVKM.

There are a few counts of this clone. V is TRBV30 and J is TRBJ1-2, with D possibly being TRBD1 (6 bases). The V gene's germline CDR1 is GTSNPN and CDR2 SVGIG (reference sequence). Trimming cost V 0 bases and J 7 bases, with 9 bases left between them. The CDR3 length is 12 residues. CDR3 nucleotides: TGTGCCTGGAGTGTACCAGGGGTTGGCTACACCTTC. Its translation: CAWSVPGVGYTF.